These 19 T cell receptor beta chains share one sample of origin, sequenced in a study of T-cell memory formation after mild COVID-19. In TCRdb, the 5' RACE reads were re-called with MiXCR into one record per CDR3 protein. This table has 500,000 to 550,000 distinct CDR3 sequences, 20% appearing once. The specimen was PBMCs or a T cell subset sorted from them (not recorded which). The receptors here all came from an adult woman who had mild COVID-19 (a few samples of this study predate the infection). Cell type and time point are not known.

V gene TRBV20-1 combines with J gene TRBJ1-5, with unresolved D. The germline V gene has CDR1 DFQATT and CDR2 SNEGSKA (reference sequence). This CDR3 is 15 amino acids long. With 5 bases removed from V and 0 bases from J, the gap between germline ends came to 14 bases. CDR3 coding DNA: TGCAGTGCTCCCAGAGGTACAGATAGCAATCAGCCCCAGCATTTT. Protein sequence: CSAPRGTDSNQPQHF.

The chain employs TRBV12-3 or TRBV12-4 and TRBJ2-2; D is ambiguous. V shed 6 bases and J shed 1 base, with 12 bases lying between them. This CDR3 comprises 15 residues. The CDR3, as DNA: TGTGCCAGCAGACCCCACGAGCTGAACACCGGGGAGCTGTTTTTT. Translating it yields CASRPHELNTGELFF.

This clonotype has only a few counts. The CDR3 reads CAITTSGRTDTQYF. CDR3 sequence (DNA): TGTGCCATCACCACTAGCGGGAGAACAGATACGCAGTATTTT. The chain is built from TRBV10-3 and TRBJ2-3; 11 positions agree with TRBD2. V shed 7 bases and J 3 bases; nucleotides not matched to a gene: 3. Germline CDR1 reads ENHRY; CDR2 reads SYGVKD. The CDR3 is 14 amino acids.

In this sample, this clonotype turned up once. The chain is built from TRBV20-1 and TRBJ2-7; 13 bases align to TRBD2. V was clipped by 5 bases and J by 0 bases; unmatched bases: 7. This CDR3 is built from 16 residues. Per the germline V gene, CDR1 is DFQATT and CDR2 is SNEGSKA (reference sequence). CDR3 in DNA: TGCAGTGCTGAGACTAGCGGGGGGCCGGGCTCCTACGAGCAGTACTTC. Residues: CSAETSGGPGSYEQYF.

This clonotype has more than one count but fewer than ten. The chain has TRBV6-5 and TRBJ2-7; D tentatively reads TRBD1 or TRBD2 (5 bases each). Germline-derived CDR1 and CDR2 are MNHEY and SVGAGI. Trimming pared 1 base from V and 2 bases from J, leaving 15 bases between. This CDR3 contains 16 residues. The CDR3, as DNA: TGTGCCAGCAGTTACTTGAGGGGTGGGCGAACCTACGAGCAGTACTTC. It specifies CASSYLRGGRTYEQYF.

A few counts support this clonotype. The chain joins TRBV5-1 to TRBJ1-1, with TRBD1 matching over 7 bases. After removal of 4 bases from V and 6 bases from J, the junction contained 12 bases not matched to a gene. CDR1 SGHRS and CDR2 YFSETQ come from the germline V gene. This CDR3 region has 15 residues. CDR3 sequence: CASSRSGSQGAEAFF. DNA of the CDR3: TGCGCCAGCAGCAGGTCAGGGAGCCAGGGGGCTGAAGCTTTCTTT.

The chain has TRBV12-3 or TRBV12-4 and TRBJ2-7; D is unclear. CDR3 length: 20 residues. V was trimmed by 1 base and J by 0 bases, leaving 25 bases between them. CDR3 in DNA: TGTGCCAGCAGTTTAGGAAGGCCTCGGGTTTTATCGCACAGCTCCTACGAGCAGTACTTC. Protein: CASSLGRPRVLSHSSYEQYF.

Ten or more counts support this clonotype. The chain couples TRBV4-1 to TRBJ2-1; 11 nucleotides agree with TRBD2. V lost 2 bases to trimming and J lost 5 bases; unmatched junction nucleotides: 2. Germline loops: CDR1 MGHRA, CDR2 YSYEKL. The CDR3 runs 15 residues. The CDR3 DNA follows: TGCGCCAGCAGCCAAATGACTAGCGGGGACAATGAGCAGTTCTTC. Its protein is CASSQMTSGDNEQFF.

The rearrangement joins TRBV7-6 to TRBJ2-1; D not resolved. The V gene lost 3 bases and the J gene lost 8 bases, with 14 bases spanning the gap. The CDR3 runs 14 residues. Looked up from germline, CDR1 is SGHVS and CDR2 is FNYEAQ. The CDR3 nucleotides are TGTGCCAGCAGCTTCCGGACCCTACGGGATGAGCAGTTCTTC. It translates to CASSFRTLRDEQFF.

This clonotype was seen a few times. CDR3 loop: CASSLRQPFTNTGELFF. Written as DNA, the CDR3 is TGTGCCAGCAGTCTGAGACAGCCCTTCACGAACACCGGGGAGCTGTTTTTT. The chain carries TRBV7-9 and TRBJ2-2, with D perhaps TRBD1 (5 bases). The length of the CDR3 is 17 residues. V lost 6 bases to trimming and J lost 0 bases, with 17 bases between them. Germline CDR1 and CDR2: SEHNR and FQNEAQ (reference sequence).

This chain links TRBV9 with TRBJ2-3, with D uncertain. Germline-derived CDR1 and CDR2 are SGDLS and YYNGEE. The V and J ends lost 2 bases and 5 bases respectively, with 9 bases between them. This CDR3 is built from 13 residues. The CDR3 reads CASSVTVGDTQYF. The CDR3 nucleotides read TGTGCCAGCAGCGTCACAGTGGGAGATACGCAGTATTTT.

The CDR3 sequence is CASSLRTSGGNEQFF. Written as DNA, the CDR3 is TGTGCCAGCTCCCTTAGGACTAGCGGGGGCAATGAGCAGTTCTTC. This rearrangement joins TRBV18 to TRBJ2-1, with 13 nucleotides matching TRBD2. V gave up 6 bases and J gave up 6 bases; unmatched junction bases: 5. Germline V gene data show CDR1 as KGHSH and CDR2 as LQKENI. This CDR3 is 15 amino acids long.

This clonotype is a singleton in its sample. The rearrangement uses TRBV9 and TRBJ1-1, with D perhaps TRBD1 (6 bases). Germline CDR1 and CDR2: SGDLS and YYNGEE. The CDR3 has 16 residues. The V end lost 2 bases, the J end lost 2 bases, and 16 bases lay between the germline ends. The DNA of the CDR3 is TGTGCCAGCAGCGTGACCGCCGGACAGCTCAACACTGAAGCTTTCTTT. It yields the protein CASSVTAGQLNTEAFF.

This clonotype appeared a few times. V and J are TRBV5-1 and TRBJ2-1; 8 positions agree with TRBD1. Germline CDR1 reads SGHRS; CDR2 reads YFSETQ. Trimming removed 4 bases from V and 8 bases from J; junction bases left unmatched: 14. This CDR3 contains 16 residues. CDR3 in DNA: TGCGCCAGCAGCCCAACTGGACAGGGTGTACCCGATGAGCAGTTCTTC. Encoded protein: CASSPTGQGVPDEQFF.

This clonotype was picked up a small number of times. The chain recombines TRBV5-1 with TRBJ2-7, with 8 bases matching TRBD2. With V trimmed by 4 bases and J by 3 bases, 3 bases remained unmatched. Looked up from germline, CDR1 is SGHRS and CDR2 is YFSETQ. The CDR3 spans 13 residues. This chain's CDR3 is CASSDGTSYEQYF. Written as DNA, the CDR3 is TGCGCCAGCAGCGACGGGACTAGCTACGAGCAGTACTTC.

Details on this clonotype: One junction end disagrees with the germline gene, perhaps due to a read error. The V gene is TRBV29-1, the J gene TRBJ1-5; TRBD1 might be the D (5 bases). This CDR3 has 12 residues. CDR1 and CDR2 (germline): SQVTM, ANQGSEA. The CDR3 nucleotides are TGCAGCGTAGCAGGGAGCAATAAGCCCCAGCATTTT. Residues: CSVAGSNKPQHF.

This chain connects TRBV15 to TRBJ1-1; possible D gene TRBD1, 5 bases. Germline assignment: CDR1 LNHNV and CDR2 YYDKDF (reference sequence). The CDR3 has 14 amino acids. The V gene lost 3 bases and the J gene lost 4 bases, with 12 bases spanning the gap. Here the CDR3 reads CATSSQGTGTEAFF. The CDR3 bases are TGTGCCACCAGCAGTCAAGGGACGGGCACTGAAGCTTTCTTT.

This chain joins TRBV2 and TRBJ1-2; D is ambiguous. The CDR3 loop spans 13 amino acids. The V and J ends lost 1 base and 7 bases respectively, with 10 bases between them. Germline values: CDR1 SNHLY, CDR2 FYNNEI. The CDR3 region has the DNA TGTGCCAGCAGTGAAGACAAACACCGTGGCTACACCTTC. Its translation: CASSEDKHRGYTF.

This clonotype was observed a few times. The V gene is TRBV20-1, the J gene TRBJ1-5; 7 positions match TRBD1. The CDR3 extends over 12 amino acids. Germline V CDR1 and CDR2: DFQATT, SNEGSKA (reference sequence). Unmatched junction bases numbered 4, after V lost 2 bases and J lost 9 bases. CDR3 bases: TGCAGTGCTAGAATACAGGGGAGGCCCCAGCATTTT. It codes for CSARIQGRPQHF.